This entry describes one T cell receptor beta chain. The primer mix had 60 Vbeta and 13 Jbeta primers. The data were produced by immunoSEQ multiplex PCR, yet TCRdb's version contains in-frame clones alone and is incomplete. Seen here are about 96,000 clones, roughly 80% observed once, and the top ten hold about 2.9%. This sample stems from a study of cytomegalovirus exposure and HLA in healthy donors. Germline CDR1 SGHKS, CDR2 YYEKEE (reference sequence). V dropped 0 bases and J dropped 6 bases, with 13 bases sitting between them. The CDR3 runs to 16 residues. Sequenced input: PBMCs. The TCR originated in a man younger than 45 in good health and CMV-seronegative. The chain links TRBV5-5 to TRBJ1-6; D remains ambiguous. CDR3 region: CASSLGGRGTNSPLHF. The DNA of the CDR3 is TGTGCCAGCAGCTTGGGGGGTCGGGGTACTAATTCACCCCTCCACTTT.